Following are 32 T cell receptor beta chains from one sample sequenced in a study of T cells in localized non-small cell lung cancer. Repertoires were generated with immunoSEQ multiplex PCR, while TCRdb's copy carries only in-frame clones and drops some. Here the sample spans 20,000 to 25,000 clones, 85% to 90% being singletons. The sample consisted of peripheral blood, taken before any cancer treatment. These receptors all stem from a male donor aged 60 or over with stage I lung adenocarcinoma.

CDR3 sequence (DNA): TGCGCCAGCAGTGGTGGGGTAGGGGGGAGTGAAAAACTGTTTTTT. This sequence encodes CASSGGVGGSEKLFF. V is TRBV5-1 and J is TRBJ1-4, with D maybe TRBD1 (6 bases). Germline CDR1 and CDR2: SGHRS and YFSETQ. V lost 5 bases and J 7 bases, leaving 18 bases between the germline ends. This CDR3 spans 15 amino acids.

The CDR3 nucleotides read TGTGCCAGCAGGCTTCGGGATTATAGCAATCAGCCCCAGCATTTT. Translating gives CASRLRDYSNQPQHF. The chain uses TRBV27 and TRBJ1-5; D not resolved. The CDR3 totals 15 residues. The germline V gene encodes CDR1 MNHEY and CDR2 SMNVEV (reference sequence). The V end was cut by 6 bases, the J end by 0 bases, with 12 bases between.

A few counts support this clone. The chain couples TRBV13 to TRBJ1-1; 7 nucleotides align to TRBD1. This CDR3 region has 16 residues. Losses at the gene ends were 1 base for V and 4 bases for J; bases not matched to a gene: 9. Germline-derived CDR1 and CDR2 are PRHDT and FYEKMQ (reference sequence). DNA of the CDR3: TGTGCCAGCAGCTTAGTCTCAGGGGGAAGGCGCACTGAAGCTTTCTTT. Residues: CASSLVSGGRRTEAFF.

This clone appeared a few times. The rearrangement uses TRBV21-1 and TRBJ2-5; the listed D gene, TRBD1, was not tested against the DNA. TRBV21-1 is deemed a pseudogene. CDR3 length equals 17 residues. The DNA of the CDR3 is TGTGCCAGCAGCAATAATTCACAGGGGGCCCACCAAGAGACCCAGTACTTC. It encodes CASSNNSQGAHQETQYF.

CDR3 sequence reads: CASSEGGDRTEAFF. The CDR3, as DNA: TGTGCCAGCAGTGAAGGTGGGGATCGCACTGAAGCTTTCTTT. This chain joins TRBV6-1 and TRBJ1-1; D remains ambiguous. V lost 1 base, J lost 4 bases, and 10 bases lay in between. Germline CDR1 and CDR2: MNHNS and SASEGT. This CDR3 has 14 residues.

The chain links TRBV28 to TRBJ1-2; D gene ambiguous. The CDR3 has 11 residues. Germline lookup yields CDR1 MDHEN and CDR2 SYDVKM. V was trimmed by 6 bases and J by 5 bases, leaving 7 bases between them. CDR3 residues: CASSDEYGYTF. Here the CDR3 DNA reads TGTGCCAGCAGCGATGAGTATGGCTACACCTTC.

This chain connects TRBV7-9 to TRBJ2-6; 13 positions agree with TRBD2. The CDR3 length is 17 residues. Germline V gene lookup returns CDR1 SEHNR and CDR2 FQNEAQ (reference sequence). V shed 5 bases, J shed 4 bases, and the junction held 5 bases outside the gene matches. CDR3 in DNA: TGTGCCAGCAGCCGGACTAGCGGGAGATCAGGGGCCAACGTCCTGACTTTC. Translated, it gives CASSRTSGRSGANVLTF.

The V gene is TRBV7-2, the J gene TRBJ2-5, with D possibly being TRBD2 (6 bases). The closer fit of TRBJ2-7 to the DNA end suggests the J call may be wrong. CDR3 length equals 13 residues. CDR1 and CDR2 (germline): SGHTA, FQGNSA. The CDR3 here is CASSPLVEGEQYF. In DNA form, the CDR3 reads TGTGCCAGCAGCCCATTAGTGGAGGGCGAGCAGTACTTC.

This clone has a single count. Written as DNA, the CDR3 is TGTGCCTGTTCGAAAACACTAGCGGGAGGTGGGGAGCAGTTCTTC. Protein product: CACSKTLAGGGEQFF. This chain joins TRBV30 and TRBJ2-1; the match to TRBD2 covers 12 bases. The germline gives CDR1 GTSNPN, CDR2 SVGIG (reference sequence). The CDR3 spans 15 residues. Trimming at V came to 6 bases and at J to 10 bases, leaving 13 bases not matched to a gene.

The rearrangement joins TRBV7-9 to TRBJ1-2; D is ambiguous. Per the germline V gene, CDR1 is SEHNR and CDR2 is FQNEAQ (reference sequence). The CDR3 consists of 12 residues. V lost 5 bases, J lost 2 bases, and 6 bases lay in between. The CDR3 sequence: CASSEMNYGYTF. DNA of the CDR3: TGTGCCAGCAGCGAGATGAACTATGGCTACACCTTC.

The CDR3 region has the DNA TGTGCCAGCAAGAGGGACAGGAGGGACTACGAGCAGTACTTC. Residues: CASKRDRRDYEQYF. The rearrangement joins TRBV6-5 to TRBJ2-7, with 8 bases matching TRBD1. Germline-derived CDR1 and CDR2 are MNHEY and SVGAGI. The ends lost 7 bases at V and 3 bases at J; junction bases unmatched: 8. The CDR3 loop spans 14 amino acids.

The chain employs TRBV11-2 and TRBJ2-4, with 8 bases fitting TRBD1. CDR3 length: 13 residues. V shed 4 bases and J 8 bases; nucleotides not matched to a gene: 4. CDR1 is SGHAT, CDR2 FQNNGV, per germline. The CDR3 region has the DNA TGTGCCAGCAGCTCGATGGACAGGGACATTCAGTACTTC. This translates into CASSSMDRDIQYF. The full variable domain, its missing parts supplied by reference TRBV11-2 and TRBJ2-4, is EAGVAQSPRYKIIEKRQSVAFWCNPISGHATLYWYQQILGQGPKLLIQFQNNGVVDDSQLPKDRFSAERLKGVDSTLKIQPAKLEDSAVYLCASSSMDRDIQYFGAGTRLSVL.

This chain links TRBV6-6 with TRBJ2-2; the D is unclear. CDR3 size: 16 residues. V was shortened by 0 bases and J by 1 base, with 9 bases between the two germline ends. Looked up from germline, CDR1 is MNHNY and CDR2 is SVGAGI (reference sequence). CDR3: CASSYSIPENTGELFF. In DNA, the CDR3 is TGTGCCAGCAGTTACTCTATACCGGAGAACACCGGGGAGCTGTTTTTT.

CDR3 loop: CASSESRGAGYNEQFF. The CDR3 region has the DNA TGTGCCAGCAGTGAAAGTCGGGGGGCTGGCTACAATGAGCAGTTCTTC. This rearrangement joins TRBV2 to TRBJ2-1, with a possible D match to TRBD2 (7 bases). The CDR3 spans 16 residues. V was trimmed by 2 bases and J by 3 bases, leaving 14 bases between them. Germline CDR1 SNHLY, CDR2 FYNNEI.

V usage is TRBV7-6 and J usage is TRBJ1-5; D is ambiguous. The CDR3 extends over 15 amino acids. Germline CDR1 and CDR2: SGHVS and FNYEAQ. Trimming took 1 base from V and 1 from J, leaving 8 bases between them. CDR3 bases: TGTGCCAGCAGCTTAGTGGGAGACAGCAATCAGCCCCAGCATTTT. This translates into CASSLVGDSNQPQHF.

The chain's CDR3 is CASSLDPSREGYTF. The CDR3 coding sequence is TGTGCCAGCAGCTTAGATCCCAGCCGGGAGGGCTACACCTTC. This rearrangement joins TRBV7-2 to TRBJ1-2; no firm D call. V gave up 1 base and J gave up 8 bases, with 14 bases separating them. Germline V gene lookup returns CDR1 SGHTA and CDR2 FQGNSA. The CDR3 is 14 amino acids.

This sequence joins TRBV6-5 and TRBJ2-7, with D uncertain. CDR1 MNHEY and CDR2 SVGAGI come from the germline V gene. The V end lost 6 bases, the J end lost 0 bases, and 15 bases lay between the germline ends. CDR3 length: 15 amino acids. Here the CDR3 reads CASSPQEFLSYEQYF. The CDR3 DNA reads TGTGCCAGCAGCCCTCAGGAGTTCCTCTCCTACGAGCAGTACTTC.

The gene calls are TRBV19 and TRBJ1-5; the match to TRBD1 covers 7 bases. CDR1 and CDR2 from the germline V gene are LNHDA and SQIVND (reference sequence). This CDR3 is built from 14 residues. J lost 0 bases, V lost 10 bases, and 6 bases had no gene match. CDR3 sequence reads: CATARGRSNQPQHF. The CDR3 DNA is TGTGCCACCGCGAGGGGGCGTAGCAATCAGCCCCAGCATTTT.

This chain joins TRBV7-2 and TRBJ2-5; possibly TRBD2 for D (5 bases). Trimming stripped 4 bases from V and 5 bases from J, with 17 bases between. In germline, CDR1 is SGHTA, CDR2 FQGNSA. This CDR3 is 15 amino acids long. The CDR3 loop is CASSSAPGVRETQYF. CDR3 in DNA: TGTGCCAGCAGCTCCGCCCCCGGGGTAAGGGAGACCCAGTACTTC.

The gene calls are TRBV30 and TRBJ1-1; D not certain. From germline, CDR1 is GTSNPN and CDR2 SVGIG (reference sequence). This CDR3 region has 13 residues. Trimming took off 8 bases at V and 4 bases at J, with 17 bases between the two ends. CDR3 loop: CAGLEPRFTEAFF. The CDR3 nucleotides are TGTGCCGGCCTGGAACCCAGATTCACTGAAGCTTTCTTT.

V gene TRBV6-5 combines with J gene TRBJ2-7, with D uncertain. This CDR3 has 12 amino acids. Germline loops: CDR1 MNHEY, CDR2 SVGAGI. Trimming pared 6 bases from V and 4 bases from J, leaving 10 bases between. CDR3 nucleotide sequence: TGTGCCAGCAGCCCCGACGGGTACGAGCAGTACTTC. It is translated as CASSPDGYEQYF.

The chain joins TRBV9 to TRBJ2-1, with TRBD2 matching over 10 bases. V was pared by 0 bases and J by 3 bases, with 3 bases of the junction left unmatched. There are 16 residues in the CDR3. Germline V CDR1 and CDR2: SGDLS, YYNGEE. The CDR3 spells CASSVAASGGYNEQFF. The CDR3 DNA follows: TGTGCCAGCAGCGTAGCGGCTAGCGGGGGCTACAATGAGCAGTTCTTC.

On this clone itself: One end of the junction is discordant with germline, which a read error may explain. This chain connects TRBV28 to TRBJ2-7; tentatively, D is TRBD1 or TRBD2 (6 bases each). Germline CDR1 and CDR2: MDHEN and SYDVKM. The CDR3 is made up of 16 amino acids. Here the CDR3 reads CANSLRKGGLIYEQYF. In DNA form, the CDR3 reads TGTGCCAACAGTTTAAGGAAAGGGGGGCTTATCTACGAGCAGTACTTC.

This chain connects TRBV11-2 to TRBJ2-1; 10 positions agree with TRBD2. CDR1 and CDR2 (germline): SGHAT, FQNNGV. J was trimmed by 9 bases and V by 5 bases; bases with no gene match: 7. The CDR3 has 14 amino acids. As DNA, the CDR3 is TGTGCCAGCAGCCCTACTAGCGGGGTGGTTGAGCAGTTCTTC. This gives the protein CASSPTSGVVEQFF.

The chain recombines TRBV28 with TRBJ1-1, with TRBD1 as a possible D gene (6 bases). Trimming took 1 base from V and 7 from J, leaving 10 bases between them. Germline V gene lookup returns CDR1 MDHEN and CDR2 SYDVKM. The CDR3 consists of 13 residues. The CDR3 region is CASSLSDRGEAFF. CDR3 DNA: TGTGCCAGCAGTTTATCGGACAGAGGTGAAGCTTTCTTT.

The V call is TRBV25-1, the J call TRBJ1-1, with TRBD1 as a possible D gene (5 bases). The germline gives CDR1 MGHDK, CDR2 SYGVNS. The CDR3 contains 15 residues. The ends were cut back, 4 bases at V and 1 base at J, with 13 bases in the middle. The CDR3 is CASSGPGGGNTEAFF. The CDR3 region has the DNA TGTGCCAGCAGTGGCCCCGGGGGGGGGAACACTGAAGCTTTCTTT.

This clone came up a few times. The V call is TRBV7-2, the J call TRBJ2-1; 12 positions agree with TRBD2. The J segment lost 1 base and the V segment lost 6 bases, leaving 7 bases of the junction unmatched. Germline loops: CDR1 SGHTA, CDR2 FQGNSA. The CDR3 covers 17 residues. The CDR3 DNA is TGTGCCAGCAGTCCTCCTACTAGCGGGGGGTCCTACAATGAGCAGTTCTTC. The encoded protein is CASSPPTSGGSYNEQFF.

The V and J genes are TRBV9 and TRBJ2-5; tentatively, D is TRBD2 (5 bases). V was cut by 4 bases and J by 4 bases, with 14 bases left in between. Germline V gives CDR1 SGDLS, CDR2 YYNGEE. The CDR3 is made up of 14 amino acids. This chain's CDR3 is CASSYDSEGETQYF. The CDR3 DNA follows: TGTGCCAGCAGCTATGATAGCGAGGGAGAGACCCAGTACTTC.

The chain has TRBV5-1 and TRBJ2-6, with 7 bases fitting TRBD1. Germline CDR1 reads SGHRS; CDR2 reads YFSETQ. The CDR3 spans 16 residues. V dropped 2 bases and J dropped 0; count of bases not matched to a gene: 2. The CDR3 nucleotides are TGCGCCAGCAGCTTAGGGGACAGCTCTGGGGCCAACGTCCTGACTTTC. It encodes CASSLGDSSGANVLTF. The variable domain in full, completed from reference TRBV5-1 and TRBJ2-6, reads KAGVTQTPRYLIKTRGQQVTLSCSPISGHRSVSWYQQTPGQGLQFLFEYFSETQRNKGNFPGRFSGRQFSNSRSEMNVSTLELGDSALYLCASSLGDSSGANVLTFGAGSRLTVL.

This clone was seen just once. The gene calls are TRBV5-6 and TRBJ2-5; D unresolved. There are 13 residues in the CDR3. From germline, CDR1 is SGHDT and CDR2 YYEEEE. Trimming removed 0 bases from V and 4 bases from J, with 7 bases in between. Here the CDR3 DNA reads TGTGCCAGCAGCTTGGTTAGCCGAGAGACCCAGTACTTC. This sequence encodes CASSLVSRETQYF.

The J gene is TRBJ2-7, the V gene TRBV5-1, with 7 bases identical to TRBD2. The V and J ends lost 7 bases and 3 bases, in that order; junction bases with no gene match: 7. This CDR3 contains 13 residues. Germline-derived CDR1 and CDR2 are SGHRS and YFSETQ. In DNA form, the CDR3 reads TGCGCCAGCGGCTCTAGCGGAGTCTACGAGCAGTACTTC. Translated, it gives CASGSSGVYEQYF. The variable domain in full, completed from reference TRBV5-1 and TRBJ2-7, reads KAGVTQTPRYLIKTRGQQVTLSCSPISGHRSVSWYQQTPGQGLQFLFEYFSETQRNKGNFPGRFSGRQFSNSRSEMNVSTLELGDSALYLCASGSSGVYEQYFGPGTRLTVT.

The V gene is TRBV19, the J gene TRBJ2-2; 9 nucleotides match TRBD1. CDR1 and CDR2 (germline): LNHDA, SQIVND (reference sequence). This CDR3 comprises 15 residues. With V trimmed by 6 bases and J by 0 bases, 2 bases remained unmatched. The CDR3 bases are TGTGCCAGTAGACAGGGGGCGGCGAACACCGGGGAGCTGTTTTTT. Its translation: CASRQGAANTGELFF.